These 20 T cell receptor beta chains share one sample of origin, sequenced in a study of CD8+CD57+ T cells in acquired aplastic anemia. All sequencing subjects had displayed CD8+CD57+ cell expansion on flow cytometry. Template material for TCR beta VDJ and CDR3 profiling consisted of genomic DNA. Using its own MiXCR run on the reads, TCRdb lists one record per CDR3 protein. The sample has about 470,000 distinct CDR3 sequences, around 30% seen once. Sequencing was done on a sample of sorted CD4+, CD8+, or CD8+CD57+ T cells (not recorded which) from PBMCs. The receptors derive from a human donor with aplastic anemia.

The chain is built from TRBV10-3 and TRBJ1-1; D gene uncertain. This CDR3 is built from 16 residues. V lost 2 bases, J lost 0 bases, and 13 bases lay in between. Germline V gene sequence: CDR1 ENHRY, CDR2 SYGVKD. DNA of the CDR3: TGTGCCATCAGTGAGACCCTTGGGCTAATGAACACTGAAGCTTTCTTT. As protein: CAISETLGLMNTEAFF.

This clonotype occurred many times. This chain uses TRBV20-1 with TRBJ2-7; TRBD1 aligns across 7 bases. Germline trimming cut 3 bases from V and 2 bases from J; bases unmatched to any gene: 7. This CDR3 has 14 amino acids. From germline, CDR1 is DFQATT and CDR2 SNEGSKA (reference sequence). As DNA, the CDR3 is TGCAGTGCTAGCCTCCAGGGGGTAGCCTACGAGCAGTACTTC. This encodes CSASLQGVAYEQYF.

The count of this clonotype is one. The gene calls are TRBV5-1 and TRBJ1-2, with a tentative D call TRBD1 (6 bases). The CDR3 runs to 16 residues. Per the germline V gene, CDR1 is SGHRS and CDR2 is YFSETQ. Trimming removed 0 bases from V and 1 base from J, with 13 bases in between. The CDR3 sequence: CASSLETGGGNYGYTF. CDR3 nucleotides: TGCGCCAGCAGCTTGGAGACAGGAGGGGGTAACTATGGCTACACCTTC.

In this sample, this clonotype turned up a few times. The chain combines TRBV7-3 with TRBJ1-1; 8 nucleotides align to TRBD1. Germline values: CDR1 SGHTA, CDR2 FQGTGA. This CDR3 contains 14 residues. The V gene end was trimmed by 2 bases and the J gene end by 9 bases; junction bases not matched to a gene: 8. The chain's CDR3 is CASSLSGGAEKAFF. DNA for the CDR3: TGTGCCAGCAGCTTATCAGGGGGCGCGGAGAAAGCTTTCTTT.

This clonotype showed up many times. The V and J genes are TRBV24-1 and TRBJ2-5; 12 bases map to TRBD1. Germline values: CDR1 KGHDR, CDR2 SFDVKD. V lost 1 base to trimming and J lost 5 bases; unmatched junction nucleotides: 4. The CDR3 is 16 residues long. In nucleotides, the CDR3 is TGTGCCACCAGTGATTTCAGGGACAGGGGGCTGGAGACCCAGTACTTC. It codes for CATSDFRDRGLETQYF.

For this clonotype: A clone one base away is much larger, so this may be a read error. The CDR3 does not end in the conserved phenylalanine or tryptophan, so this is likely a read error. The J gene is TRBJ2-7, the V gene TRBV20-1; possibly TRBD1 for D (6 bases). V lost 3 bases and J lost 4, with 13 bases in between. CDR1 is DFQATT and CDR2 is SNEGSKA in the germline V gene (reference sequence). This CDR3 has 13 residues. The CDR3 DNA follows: TGCAGTGCTAGCCCCGGGACAACATACGAGCAGTACCTC. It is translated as CSASPGTTYEQYL.

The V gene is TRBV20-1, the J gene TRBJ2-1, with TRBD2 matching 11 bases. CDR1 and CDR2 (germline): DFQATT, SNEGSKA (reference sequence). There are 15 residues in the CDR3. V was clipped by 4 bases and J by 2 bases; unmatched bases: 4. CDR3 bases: TGCAGTGCTACAGGGACTAGCGGAACCTACAATGAGCAGTTCTTC. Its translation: CSATGTSGTYNEQFF.

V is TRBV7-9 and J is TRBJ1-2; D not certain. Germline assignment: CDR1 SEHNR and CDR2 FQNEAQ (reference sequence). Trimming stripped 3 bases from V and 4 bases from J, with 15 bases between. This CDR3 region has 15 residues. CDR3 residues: CASSFGRRAPYGYTF. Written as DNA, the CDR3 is TGTGCCAGCAGCTTCGGACGGCGCGCGCCCTATGGCTACACCTTC.

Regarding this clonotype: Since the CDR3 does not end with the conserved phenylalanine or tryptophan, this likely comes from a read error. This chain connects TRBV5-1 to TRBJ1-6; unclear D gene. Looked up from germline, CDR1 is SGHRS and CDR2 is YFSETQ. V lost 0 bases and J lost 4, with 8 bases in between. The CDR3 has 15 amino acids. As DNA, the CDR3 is TGCGCCAGCAGCTTGGATCCGCCTTATAATTCACCCCTCCACTCT. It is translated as CASSLDPPYNSPLHS.

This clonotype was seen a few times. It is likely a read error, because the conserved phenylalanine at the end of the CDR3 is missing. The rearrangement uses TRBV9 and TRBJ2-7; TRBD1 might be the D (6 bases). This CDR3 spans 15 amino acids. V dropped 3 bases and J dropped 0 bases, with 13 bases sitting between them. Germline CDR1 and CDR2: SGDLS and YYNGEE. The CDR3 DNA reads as TGTGCCAGCAGCGGCCGGGACAAACACTCCTACGAGCAGTACCTC. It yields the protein CASSGRDKHSYEQYL.

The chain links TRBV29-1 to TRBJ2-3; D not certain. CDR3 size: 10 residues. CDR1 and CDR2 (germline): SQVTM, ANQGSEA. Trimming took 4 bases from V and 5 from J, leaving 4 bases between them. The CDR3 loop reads CSVGEDTQYF. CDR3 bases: TGCAGCGTTGGGGAAGATACGCAGTATTTT.

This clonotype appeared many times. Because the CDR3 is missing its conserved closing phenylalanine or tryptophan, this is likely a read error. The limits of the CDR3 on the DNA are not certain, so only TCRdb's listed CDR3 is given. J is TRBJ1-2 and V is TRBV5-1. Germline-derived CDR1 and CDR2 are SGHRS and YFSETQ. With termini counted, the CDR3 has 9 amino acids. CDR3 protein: CASSLSSDD.

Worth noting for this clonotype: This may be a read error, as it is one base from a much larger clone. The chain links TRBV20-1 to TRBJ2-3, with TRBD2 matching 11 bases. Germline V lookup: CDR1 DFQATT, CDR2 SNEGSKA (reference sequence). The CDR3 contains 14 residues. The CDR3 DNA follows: TGCAGGCTGACTAGCGGGACTAGCACAGATGCGCAGTATTTT. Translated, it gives CRLTSGTSTDAQYF.

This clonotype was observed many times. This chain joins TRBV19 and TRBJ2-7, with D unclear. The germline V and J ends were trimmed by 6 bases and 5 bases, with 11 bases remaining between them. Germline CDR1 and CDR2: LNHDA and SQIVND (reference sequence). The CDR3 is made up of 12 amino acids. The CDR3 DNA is TGTGCCAGTAGGGTCCGTTCGCACGAGCAGTACTTC. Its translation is CASRVRSHEQYF.

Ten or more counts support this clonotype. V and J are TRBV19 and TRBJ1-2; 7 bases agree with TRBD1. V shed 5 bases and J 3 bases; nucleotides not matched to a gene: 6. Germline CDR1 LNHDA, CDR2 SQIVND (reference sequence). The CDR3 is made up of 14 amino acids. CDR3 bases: TGTGCCAGTAGTTCGTCCGGGACAGACTATGGCTACACCTTC. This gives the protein CASSSSGTDYGYTF. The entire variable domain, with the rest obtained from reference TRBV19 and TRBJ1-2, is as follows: DGGITQSPKYLFRKEGQNVTLSCEQNLNHDAMYWYRQDPGQGLRLIYYSQIVNDFQKGDIAEGYSVSREKKESFPLTVTSAQKNPTAFYLCASSSSGTDYGYTFGSGTRLTVV.

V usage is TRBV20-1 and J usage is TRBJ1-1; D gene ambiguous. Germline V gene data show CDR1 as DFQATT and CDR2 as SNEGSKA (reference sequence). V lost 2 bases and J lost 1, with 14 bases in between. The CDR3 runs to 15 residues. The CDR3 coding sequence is TGCAGTGCTAGACACACCGGGCGGCAGAACACTGAAGCTTTCTTT. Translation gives CSARHTGRQNTEAFF.

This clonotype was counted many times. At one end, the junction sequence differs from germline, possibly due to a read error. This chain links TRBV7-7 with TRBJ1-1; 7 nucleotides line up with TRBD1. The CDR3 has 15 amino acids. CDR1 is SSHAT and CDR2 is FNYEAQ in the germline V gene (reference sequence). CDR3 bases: TGTGCTAGCAGCGTAGCCGGGACAGCCAACACTGAAGCTTTCTTT. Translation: CASSVAGTANTEAFF.

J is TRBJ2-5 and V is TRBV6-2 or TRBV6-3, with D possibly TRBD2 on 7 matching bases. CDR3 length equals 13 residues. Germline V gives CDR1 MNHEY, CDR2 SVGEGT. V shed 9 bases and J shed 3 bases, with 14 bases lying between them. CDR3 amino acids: CASSRGAKETQYF. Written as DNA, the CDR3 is TGTGCCAGTAGCCGGGGGGCAAAAGAGACCCAGTACTTC.

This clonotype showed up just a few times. CDR3 residues: CSARDRSGLADEQYF. In DNA, the CDR3 is TGCAGTGCTAGAGATAGGTCGGGACTAGCGGACGAGCAGTACTTC. The chain carries TRBV20-1 and TRBJ2-7; 11 nucleotides match TRBD2. CDR1 DFQATT and CDR2 SNEGSKA come from the germline V gene (reference sequence). Trimming took 0 bases from V and 5 from J; bases not matched to a gene: 6. This CDR3 has 15 amino acids.

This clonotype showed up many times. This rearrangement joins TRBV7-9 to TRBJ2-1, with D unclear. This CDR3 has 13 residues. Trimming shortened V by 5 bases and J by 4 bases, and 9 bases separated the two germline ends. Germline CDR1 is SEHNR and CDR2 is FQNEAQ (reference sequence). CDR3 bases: TGTGCCAGCAGCGCCCGGGTATACAATGAGCAGTTCTTC. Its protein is CASSARVYNEQFF.